Listed below are T cell receptor beta chains from one sample, sequenced in a study of cytomegalovirus exposure and HLA in healthy donors. Measured with immunoSEQ multiplex PCR; TCRdb has only the in-frame clones, and not every one. The sample holds tens of thousands of clones; about nine tenths are singletons and the top ten take over 6.5%. The sequencing sample was made of PBMCs. The origin of the receptors is a woman between 25 and 40 years old in good health and CMV-seronegative. CDR3s include the opening cysteine and the closing phenylalanine or tryptophan. The order of the fields is clone size, CDR3 length, D gene, V gene, J gene, CDR3 protein, CDR3 DNA. A D gene is named only where the DNA matches it firmly. Where a row states a size, it is once, few, many or the class of an expanded clone; other rows omit it.

>few|18|TRBD2|TRBV28|TRBJ2-7
CASSPLAGGTEDLYEQYF
TGTGCCAGCAGTCCACTCGCGGGAGGGACAGAAGACCTCTACGAGCAGTACTTC
>NA|15|TRBD2|TRBV6-5|TRBJ2-2
CASSYAGVGTGELFF
TGTGCCAGCAGCTACGCGGGGGTAGGGACCGGGGAGCTGTTTTTT
>NA|13|TRBD2|TRBV28|TRBJ2-5
CASRQAGRETQYF
TGTGCCAGCAGGCAAGCGGGAAGGGAGACCCAGTACTTC
>NA|16|NA|TRBV5-5|TRBJ1-4
CASSSRQPATNEKLFF
TGTGCCAGCAGCTCCCGACAGCCTGCAACTAATGAAAAACTGTTTTTT
>NA|16|TRBD2|TRBV11-3|TRBJ2-5
CASSAAGTSGRKTQYF
TGCGCCAGCAGCGCAGCCGGGACTAGCGGGAGAAAGACCCAGTACTTC
>NA|15|TRBD2|TRBV6-5|TRBJ2-7
CASSFRLAEAYEQYF
TGTGCCAGCAGTTTTCGACTAGCGGAGGCCTACGAGCAGTACTTC
>NA|15|TRBD2|TRBV28|TRBJ2-7
CASRIGSGGYYEQYF
TGTGCCAGCCGAATCGGTAGCGGGGGTTACTACGAGCAGTACTTC
>NA|14|TRBD1|TRBV27|TRBJ2-4
CASSLVRGLDIQYF
TGTGCCAGCAGTTTGGTCAGGGGGCTTGACATTCAGTACTTC
>NA|16|TRBD2|TRBV4-3|TRBJ2-1
CASSQVLAVKYNEQFF
TGCGCCAGCAGCCAAGTCCTAGCGGTCAAATACAATGAGCAGTTCTTC
>NA|14|TRBD1|TRBV19|TRBJ1-2
CASNPTGQGASYTF
TGTGCCAGTAACCCCACGGGACAGGGGGCTAGCTACACCTTC
>NA|16|TRBD1|TRBV7-2|TRBJ2-7
CASSGLSKGAFYEQYF
TGTGCCAGCAGCGGGCTTTCGAAGGGGGCGTTTTACGAGCAGTACTTC
>NA|16|TRBD1|TRBV4-3|TRBJ2-7
CASSQEWWTGGIEQYF
TGCGCCAGCAGCCAAGAATGGTGGACAGGGGGTATCGAGCAGTACTTC
>NA|14|TRBD2|TRBV29-1|TRBJ2-1
CSVASGSTYNEQFF
TGCAGCGTAGCTAGCGGGAGCACCTACAATGAGCAGTTCTTC
>NA|15|NA|TRBV7-9|TRBJ1-5
CASSFGQGAGQPQHF
TGTGCCAGCAGCTTCGGTCAAGGGGCAGGTCAGCCCCAGCATTTT
>NA|14|TRBD1|TRBV27|TRBJ2-1
CASSFQGAGNEQFF
TGTGCCAGCAGTTTTCAGGGGGCAGGGAATGAGCAGTTCTTC
>NA|15|NA|TRBV25-1|TRBJ1-3
CASSVRTVSGNTIYF
TGTGCCAGCAGTGTGAGGACAGTCTCTGGAAACACCATATATTTT
>once|15|TRBD2|TRBV28|TRBJ2-2
CASTLGGDETGELFF
TGTGCCAGCACCTTGGGAGGGGACGAAACCGGGGAGCTGTTTTTT
>NA|14|NA|TRBV2|TRBJ2-7
CASSAQTGAYEQYF
TGTGCCAGCAGTGCTCAGACAGGTGCTTACGAGCAGTACTTC
>NA|14|NA|TRBV13|TRBJ2-1
CASSSVGYYNEQFF
TGTGCCAGCAGCTCGGTGGGCTACTACAATGAGCAGTTCTTC